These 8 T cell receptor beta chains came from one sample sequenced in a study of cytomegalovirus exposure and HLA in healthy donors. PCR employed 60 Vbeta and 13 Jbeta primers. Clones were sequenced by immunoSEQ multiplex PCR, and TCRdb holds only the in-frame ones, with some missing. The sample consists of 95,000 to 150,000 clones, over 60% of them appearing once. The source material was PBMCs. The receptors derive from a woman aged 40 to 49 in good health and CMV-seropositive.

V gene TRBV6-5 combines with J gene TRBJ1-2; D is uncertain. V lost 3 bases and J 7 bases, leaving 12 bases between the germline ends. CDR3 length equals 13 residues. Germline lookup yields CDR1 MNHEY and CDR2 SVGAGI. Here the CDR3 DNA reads TGTGCCAGCAGTTATCCGGTGGGCCTTGGCTACACCTTC. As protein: CASSYPVGLGYTF.

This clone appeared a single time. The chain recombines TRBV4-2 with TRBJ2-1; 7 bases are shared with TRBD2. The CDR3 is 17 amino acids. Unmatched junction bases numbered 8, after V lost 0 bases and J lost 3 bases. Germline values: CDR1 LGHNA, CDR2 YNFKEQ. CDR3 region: CASSQEETTSVYNEQFF. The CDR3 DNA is TGTGCCAGCAGCCAAGAGGAAACCACTAGCGTCTACAATGAGCAGTTCTTC.

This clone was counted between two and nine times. CDR3 nucleotides: TGCGCCAGCAGCGTAGCGGACTCCTACAATGAGCAGTTCTTC. Amino acids: CASSVADSYNEQFF. The chain is built from TRBV5-1 and TRBJ2-1; possibly TRBD2 for D (6 bases). V shed 4 bases and J shed 0 bases, with 8 bases lying between them. The CDR3 covers 14 residues. CDR1 is SGHRS, CDR2 YFSETQ, per germline. The full variable domain, rest sourced from reference TRBV5-1 and TRBJ2-1, is KAGVTQTPRYLIKTRGQQVTLSCSPISGHRSVSWYQQTPGQGLQFLFEYFSETQRNKGNFPGRFSGRQFSNSRSEMNVSTLELGDSALYLCASSVADSYNEQFFGPGTRLTVL.

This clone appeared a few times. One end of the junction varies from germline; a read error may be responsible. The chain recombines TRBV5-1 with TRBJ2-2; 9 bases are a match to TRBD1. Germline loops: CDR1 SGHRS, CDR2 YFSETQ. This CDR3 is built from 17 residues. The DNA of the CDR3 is TGCGCCAGCAGCTTGGCCGGTGGGACAGGGAACGCCGGGGAGCTGTTTTTT. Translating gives CASSLAGGTGNAGELFF. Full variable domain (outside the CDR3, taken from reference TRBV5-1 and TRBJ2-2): KAGVTQTPRYLIKTRGQQVTLSCSPISGHRSVSWYQQTPGQGLQFLFEYFSETQRNKGNFPGRFSGRQFSNSRSEMNVSTLELGDSALYLCASSLAGGTGNAGELFFGEGSRLTVL.

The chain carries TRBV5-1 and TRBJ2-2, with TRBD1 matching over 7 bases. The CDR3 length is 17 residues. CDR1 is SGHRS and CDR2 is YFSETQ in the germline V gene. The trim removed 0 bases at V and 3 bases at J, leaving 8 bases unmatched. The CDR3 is CASSLATTGIDTGELFF. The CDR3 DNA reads TGCGCCAGCAGCTTGGCCACGACAGGGATCGACACCGGGGAGCTGTTTTTT. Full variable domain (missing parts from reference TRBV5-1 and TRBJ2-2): KAGVTQTPRYLIKTRGQQVTLSCSPISGHRSVSWYQQTPGQGLQFLFEYFSETQRNKGNFPGRFSGRQFSNSRSEMNVSTLELGDSALYLCASSLATTGIDTGELFFGEGSRLTVL.

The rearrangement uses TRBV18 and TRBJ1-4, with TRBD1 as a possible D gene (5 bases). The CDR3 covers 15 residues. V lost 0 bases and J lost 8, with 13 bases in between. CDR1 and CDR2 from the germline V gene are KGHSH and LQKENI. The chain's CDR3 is CASSPPQGEYEKLFF. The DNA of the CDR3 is TGTGCCAGCTCACCACCGCAGGGTGAATACGAAAAACTGTTTTTT.

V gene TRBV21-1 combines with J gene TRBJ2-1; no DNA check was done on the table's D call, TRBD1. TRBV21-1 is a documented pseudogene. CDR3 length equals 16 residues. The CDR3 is CASSTHRVDGYNEQFF. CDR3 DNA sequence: TGTGCCAGCAGCACGCACAGGGTGGATGGCTACAATGAGCAGTTCTTC.

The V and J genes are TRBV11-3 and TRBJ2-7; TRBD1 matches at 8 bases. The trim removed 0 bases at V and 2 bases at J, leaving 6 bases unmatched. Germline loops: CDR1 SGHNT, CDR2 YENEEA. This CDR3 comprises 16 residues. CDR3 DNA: TGTGCCAGCAGCTTAGACGCCGGGACAGGAACCTACGAGCAGTACTTC. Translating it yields CASSLDAGTGTYEQYF.